One sample yielded the 11 T cell receptor beta chains listed below, sequenced in a study of cytomegalovirus exposure and HLA in healthy donors. In the PCR, 60 Vbeta and 13 Jbeta primers were used. Profiled with immunoSEQ multiplex PCR; TCRdb holds only in-frame clones, not every one. The sample totals 150,000 or so clones. The sequencing sample was made of PBMCs. The receptors derive from a woman between 50 and 59 years old in good health and CMV-seronegative.

The J gene is TRBJ1-4, the V gene TRBV28; TRBD1 aligns across 12 bases. Germline V CDR1 and CDR2: MDHEN, SYDVKM. J lost 10 bases, V lost 5 bases, and 5 bases had no gene match. The CDR3 runs to 14 residues. CDR3 region: CASSTGTGGPKLFF. The CDR3 nucleotides are TGTGCCAGCAGTACCGGGACAGGGGGCCCAAAACTGTTTTTT.

The chain has TRBV6-6 and TRBJ2-7, with a possible D match to TRBD1 (6 bases). V was clipped by 7 bases and J by 7 bases, with 14 bases between them. Germline lookup yields CDR1 MNHNY and CDR2 SVGAGI (reference sequence). The length of the CDR3 is 12 residues. The CDR3 DNA reads TGTGCCAGCACCCACGTAGGGGGAGAGCAGTACTTC. This codes for CASTHVGGEQYF.

The chain links TRBV6-5 to TRBJ2-7; a weak D match, TRBD1 (5 bases). V dropped 3 bases and J dropped 0 bases, with 15 bases sitting between them. This CDR3 has 16 residues. Germline CDR1 MNHEY, CDR2 SVGAGI. The CDR3 sequence is CASSYGMGQTSYEQYF. The CDR3 region has the DNA TGTGCCAGCAGTTATGGCATGGGGCAGACCTCCTACGAGCAGTACTTC.

The genes are TRBV7-2 and TRBJ2-3; 12 nucleotides match TRBD2. The germline V gene encodes CDR1 SGHTA and CDR2 FQGNSA. The CDR3 contains 15 residues. With 5 bases clipped from V and 3 bases from J, the junction kept 3 bases outside the gene matches. Here the CDR3 DNA reads TGTGCCAGCAGCGAGGGACTAGCGGGTACAGATACGCAGTATTTT. It encodes CASSEGLAGTDTQYF. Full variable domain (remainder filled in from reference TRBV7-2 and TRBJ2-3): GAGVSQSPSNKVTEKGKDVELRCDPISGHTALYWYRQSLGQGLEFLIYFQGNSAPDKSGLPSDRFSAERTGGSVSTLTIQRTQQEDSAVYLCASSEGLAGTDTQYFGPGTRLTVL.

This chain joins TRBV4-1 and TRBJ1-4, with 7 bases that match TRBD1. Per germline, CDR1 MGHRA and CDR2 YSYEKL. This CDR3 has 16 amino acids. Trimming took 4 bases from V and 5 from J; bases not matched to a gene: 10. The CDR3, as DNA: TGCGCCAGCAGCCCCGGAAGAAGGGGGCTAAATGAAAAACTGTTTTTT. Translating it yields CASSPGRRGLNEKLFF.

The chain uses TRBV6-1 and TRBJ1-1, with TRBD1 identical over 12 bases. Germline V gene lookup returns CDR1 MNHNS and CDR2 SASEGT. The CDR3 is 14 residues long. V shed 8 bases and J 6 bases; nucleotides not matched to a gene: 7. The DNA of the CDR3 is TGTGCCAGCGGGGACAGGGGGCGCAGGGCTGAAGCTTTCTTT. This gives the protein CASGDRGRRAEAFF.

The chain links TRBV7-2 to TRBJ1-5, with D unclear. The V and J ends lost 0 bases and 8 bases respectively, with 11 bases between them. The CDR3 is made up of 14 amino acids. CDR1 is SGHTA, CDR2 FQGNSA, per germline. The DNA for the CDR3 is TGTGCCAGCAGCTTAGCCGGGTCGGAGGAGCCCCAGCATTTT. As protein: CASSLAGSEEPQHF.

The gene calls are TRBV18 and TRBJ1-2; 10 positions match TRBD1. J was trimmed by 2 bases and V by 4 bases; bases with no gene match: 4. This CDR3 contains 15 residues. Germline V gives CDR1 KGHSH, CDR2 LQKENI. The CDR3 DNA reads as TGTGCCAGCTCACGGGACAGGGGTAGCAACTATGGCTACACCTTC. As protein: CASSRDRGSNYGYTF. Full variable domain (rest looked up from reference TRBV18 and TRBJ1-2): NAGVMQNPRHLVRRRGQEARLRCSPMKGHSHVYWYRQLPEEGLKFMVYLQKENIIDESGMPKERFSAEFPKEGPSILRIQQVVRGDSAAYFCASSRDRGSNYGYTFGSGTRLTVV.

This sequence joins TRBV18 and TRBJ1-2; TRBD1 is a possible D gene (6 bases). The CDR3 extends over 16 amino acids. The V gene lost 0 bases and the J gene lost 0 bases, with 11 bases spanning the gap. The germline CDR1 and CDR2 sequences are KGHSH and LQKENI. CDR3 bases: TGTGCCAGCTCACCACCGGGGGCCGCGGCTAACTATGGCTACACCTTC. This codes for CASSPPGAAANYGYTF.

V and J are TRBV4-1 and TRBJ1-3; 8 positions match TRBD1. J was trimmed by 3 bases and V by 1 base; bases with no gene match: 5. Germline V gene data show CDR1 as MGHRA and CDR2 as YSYEKL. CDR3 length equals 16 residues. For the CDR3, the DNA is TGCGCCAGCAGCCAAGGACCAGGGGGCGGTGGAAACACCATATATTTT. Protein: CASSQGPGGGGNTIYF.

This chain uses TRBV4-1 with TRBJ2-7, with 11 bases aligning to TRBD1. The V and J ends lost 2 bases and 3 bases, in that order; junction bases with no gene match: 6. This CDR3 contains 16 residues. The germline V gene has CDR1 MGHRA and CDR2 YSYEKL. The CDR3 DNA is TGCGCCAGCAGCCAATGGCCGGGACAGGGGGTCTACGAGCAGTACTTC. This encodes CASSQWPGQGVYEQYF.